These T cell receptor beta chains were read from a single sample in a study of cytomegalovirus exposure and HLA in healthy donors. This table comes from immunoSEQ multiplex PCR, and its TCRdb copy is limited to in-frame clones, with some not included. The table shows around 91,000 clones, with under 95% occurring only once. Sequencing used PBMCs. The receptor source for this set is a woman aged 30 to 39 in good health and CMV-seropositive. Each CDR3 is given with its conserved first and last residue.

v_gene,j_gene,CDR3aa
TRBV30,TRBJ2-5,CACLVAGGGTQYF
TRBV6-1,TRBJ2-1,CASSEGQGDYNEQFF
TRBV6-1,TRBJ1-2,CASSALGQSSGGYTF
TRBV5-6,TRBJ1-1,CASSLRGLTTGVGTEAFF
TRBV28,TRBJ1-4,CASSETGDAREKLFF
TRBV6-4,TRBJ2-1,CASSDEREPNEQFF
TRBV9,TRBJ2-2,CASSRQLVSTGELFF
TRBV29-1,TRBJ2-5,CSVLTSGRVQTQYF
TRBV5-1,TRBJ1-1,CASSFQGAGTEAFF
TRBV19,TRBJ1-5,CASSIGRGLMSNQPQHF
TRBV7-2,TRBJ1-3,CASSLVGQGTGNTIYF
TRBV28,TRBJ2-5,CASSLPGESEETQYF
TRBV18,TRBJ2-3,CASSPDGEADTQYF
TRBV7-9,TRBJ1-1,CASSLGQQYTEAFF
TRBV6-5,TRBJ2-7,CASSRGHEQYF
TRBV6-1,TRBJ1-3,CATQVYSGNTIYF
TRBV5-1,TRBJ2-7,CASSLAVSRVGSSYEQYF
TRBV28,TRBJ2-3,CAARAPGTPKSDTQYF
TRBV25-1,TRBJ2-3,CASSEQGLYIGTDTQYF
TRBV7-8,TRBJ2-5,CASSLLLAGGAVGGTQYF
TRBV5-1,TRBJ2-1,CASSLALAADEQFF
TRBV10-3,TRBJ2-3,CATYSSLNTDTQYF
TRBV4-3,TRBJ2-2,CASSQDWPGELFF
TRBV27,TRBJ2-7,CASSLSGGYEQYF
TRBV11-2,TRBJ2-7,CASSLRAGPRSSYEQYF
TRBV10-3,TRBJ2-7,CAISPTGEKNEQYF
TRBV4-3,TRBJ2-2,CASSQAGLGLAVYTGELFF
TRBV28,TRBJ1-2,CASSSQGGYGYTF
TRBV30,TRBJ1-2,CAWSQGQGYTF
TRBV4-1,TRBJ2-2,CASSQALAGGSFGELFF
TRBV19,TRBJ2-1,CASSFRAGQDSYNEQFF
TRBV29-1,TRBJ2-1,CSVEAADRKDYNEQFF
TRBV11-3,TRBJ1-3,CASSVGVGNTIYF
TRBV7-2,TRBJ2-1,CASSRQLAGVSYNEQFF
TRBV30,TRBJ1-3,CAWSALGGVGNTIYF
TRBV6-5,TRBJ1-1,CASTQGGGSTEAFF
TRBV7-2,TRBJ2-1,CASSHRYNEQFF
TRBV18,TRBJ2-7,CASSQTGTGSPYEQYF
TRBV19,TRBJ1-1,CASSILGQGSSEAFF
TRBV6-5,TRBJ1-1,CASSFTDRTDTEAFF
TRBV30,TRBJ2-4,CAWKSTAPTKNIQYF
TRBV19,TRBJ1-2,CASTLGQGSNYGYTF
TRBV18,TRBJ2-7,CASSPGTGLLF
TRBV19,TRBJ2-1,CASTPRYRYNEQFF
TRBV29-1,TRBJ1-1,CSVGLTGKNTEAFF
TRBV7-9,TRBJ2-7,CASSLSGYEQYF
TRBV27,TRBJ2-1,CASRRLAGGDNEQFF